A selection of T cell receptor beta chains follows, all from one sample in a study of CD8 T cells in ankylosing spondylitis. TCRdb re-called the 5' RACE reads through MiXCR, storing one row per CDR3 protein. The sample lists 250,000 to 400,000 distinct CDR3 sequences; 11% were seen once. The specimen sequenced was blood, either unsorted or a sorted T cell fraction (not recorded which). The source is a female donor with ankylosing spondylitis or in good health (not recorded which). Both conserved end residues are part of each CDR3. A D gene is named only where the DNA matches it firmly. Size is omitted from some rows. Given values are once, few, many or a class for expanded clones.

TRBV5-1	16	.	many	TRBJ1-1	TGCGCCAGCAGCTTGGAAAGTCCAGTCTCGAACACTGAAGCTTTCTTT	CASSLESPVSNTEAFF
TRBV5-1	12	.	many	TRBJ2-1	TGCGCCAGCAGCTTCTCCTACAATGAGCAGTTCTTC	CASSFSYNEQFF
TRBV7-2	16	TRBD1	.	TRBJ2-5	TGTGCCAGCAGCTTAGGGGGACAGGGGGGCCAAGAGACCCAGTACTTC	CASSLGGQGGQETQYF
TRBV27	14	.	many	TRBJ1-1	TGTGCCAGCAGTTTATCGAGAGGGGTAACTGAAGCTTTCTTT	CASSLSRGVTEAFF
TRBV5-1	19	TRBD1	.	TRBJ1-1	TGCGCCAGCAGCCCAGGCTTTTATGGGACAGTAGAATTGAACACTGAAGCTTTCTTT	CASSPGFYGTVELNTEAFF
TRBV20-1	13	.	few	TRBJ2-5	TGCAGTGCTCGTTGGCAATTAGGAGAGACCCAGTACTTC	CSARWQLGETQYF
TRBV24-1	13	.	many	TRBJ2-2	TGTGCCACCAGGCCACAGAGTTCCGGGGAGCTGTTTTTT	CATRPQSSGELFF
TRBV4-3	15	.	few	TRBJ2-6	TGCGCCAGCAGCCAAGATAAACAGCGGGCCAACGTCCTGACTTTC	CASSQDKQRANVLTF
TRBV2	11	.	few	TRBJ2-7	TGTGCCAGCAGTGAAATAGGCGAGCAGTACTTC	CASSEIGEQYF
TRBV9	14	.	many	TRBJ2-3	TGTGCCAGCAGCGTAGCCCTAGGCCAGTATACGCAGTATTTT	CASSVALGQYTQYF
TRBV7-9	14	.	few	TRBJ2-5	TGTGCCAGCAGCCCCTGGACGGTCCGGGAGACCCAGTACTTC	CASSPWTVRETQYF
TRBV29-1	14	.	many	TRBJ1-1	TGCAGCGCTACGAGGGGTGGGGGGGACACTGAAGCTTTCTTT	CSATRGGGDTEAFF
TRBV24-1	21	TRBD2	.	TRBJ2-3	TGTGCCACCAGTGACCGGGGACTAGCGGGGATCCCAGGGGGGCTTGCAGATACGCAGTATTTT	CATSDRGLAGIPGGLADTQYF
TRBV20-1	11	.	many	TRBJ2-3	TGCAGTGCGCCGACGGGGGATACGCAGTATTTT	CSAPTGDTQYF
TRBV5-1	15	TRBD1	many	TRBJ2-2	TGCGCCAGCAGCTTACGCCAGGGGGACACCGGGGAGCTGTTTTTT	CASSLRQGDTGELFF
TRBV5-4	13	.	.	TRBJ2-2	TGTGCCAGCGGGAGGATCCGGACCGGGGAGCTGTTTTTT	CASGRIRTGELFF
TRBV5-1	12	.	.	TRBJ2-1	TGCGCCAGCAGCTTGAGTCAGATCGAGCAGTTCTTC	CASSLSQIEQFF
TRBV2	14	.	many	TRBJ2-7	TGTGCCAGCAGTGATCAGGGGACCTCCTACGAGCAGTACTTC	CASSDQGTSYEQYF
TRBV20-1	16	TRBD1	many	TRBJ1-2	TGCAGTGCTAGAGACCTCCGACAGGGCGCTAACTATGGCTACACCTTC	CSARDLRQGANYGYTF
TRBV20-1	15	.	many	TRBJ2-6	TGCAGTGCTCCCCGGGACGGCTCTGGGGCCAACGTCCTGACTTTC	CSAPRDGSGANVLTF
TRBV18	15	.	.	TRBJ1-1	TGTGCCAGCTCACCATCGATTGCCGGGAACACTGAAGCTTTCTTT	CASSPSIAGNTEAFF
TRBV6-4	16	TRBD2	many	TRBJ2-3	TGTGCCAGCAGTGACTCGAACGGGGGGGCCACAGATACGCAGTATTTT	CASSDSNGGATDTQYF
TRBV12-3/TRBV12-4	14	.	many	TRBJ2-2	TGTGCCAGCAGCAGAGGGGGGGGGACCGGGGAGCTGTTTTTT	CASSRGGGTGELFF
TRBV20-1	17	TRBD1	many	TRBJ2-4	TGCAGTGCTAGAGGTGGACAGGGGGCGGTAGAAATAAACATTCAGTACTTC	CSARGGQGAVEINIQYF
TRBV6-1	16	.	.	TRBJ2-7	TGTGCCACCACAATTTACGAGGGAAAAGCGTCCTACGAGCAGTACTTC	CATTIYEGKASYEQYF
TRBV20-1	16	TRBD1	many	TRBJ2-2	TGCAGTGCTAGAGATCCGACAGGGCACAGGGCCGGGGAGCTGTTTTTT	CSARDPTGHRAGELFF
TRBV6-5	16	.	few	TRBJ1-4	TGTGCCAGCAGTTACTCTGTCAGGGAGTCTAATGAAAAACTGTTTTTT	CASSYSVRESNEKLFF
TRBV7-9	13	.	many	TRBJ1-4	TGTGCCAGCAGCTGGACTGACTCACAAAAACTGTTTTTT	CASSWTDSQKLFF
TRBV5-1	15	.	many	TRBJ2-1	TGCGCCAGCAGCTTGTACTACGGCCAGGGTGGTGAGCAGTTCTTC	CASSLYYGQGGEQFF
TRBV7-6	14	.	many	TRBJ2-3	TGTGCCAGCAGCTTAGCGGCAGCGTGGGATACGCAGTATTTT	CASSLAAAWDTQYF
TRBV5-5	15	.	many	TRBJ2-7	TGTGCCAGCAGCTTGATGGCAGGGAGCATCTACGAGCAGTACTTC	CASSLMAGSIYEQYF
TRBV20-1	13	.	many	TRBJ2-7	TGCAGTGCTGAGGGTGGGGGATCCTACGAGCAGTACTTC	CSAEGGGSYEQYF
TRBV12-3/TRBV12-4	14	.	many	TRBJ1-5	TGTGCCAGCAGAGACAGCTATAGCAATCAGCCCCAGCATTTT	CASRDSYSNQPQHF
TRBV7-8	15	.	.	TRBJ2-1	TGTGCCAGCAGCTTAGGGAAGCCCCTCTACAATGAGCAGTTCTTC	CASSLGKPLYNEQFF
TRBV28	15	TRBD1	few	TRBJ2-1	TGTGCCAGCACCCCAATGGGACAGTTAAGGAATGAGCAGTTCTTC	CASTPMGQLRNEQFF
TRBV7-2	17	.	many	TRBJ2-7	TGTGCCAGCAGCTTAGCCGGGGGTAAGCGGGTAACCTACGAGCAGTACTTC	CASSLAGGKRVTYEQYF
TRBV29-1	12	TRBD1	.	TRBJ1-6	TGCAGTGCCGGGACAGGAGGTTCACCCCTCCACTTT	CSAGTGGSPLHF
TRBV27	16	TRBD1	few	TRBJ1-6	TGTGCCAGCAGGACAACAGGGGGCTCCTATAATTCACCCCTCCACTTT	CASRTTGGSYNSPLHF
TRBV18	13	TRBD1	many	TRBJ2-1	TGTGCCAGCTCACCACCGACAGGGGGTGAGCAGTTCTTC	CASSPPTGGEQFF
TRBV10-1	14	TRBD1	many	TRBJ2-1	TGCGCCAGCAGACCGGGACAGGGACACAATGAGCAGTTCTTC	CASRPGQGHNEQFF
TRBV27	18	TRBD1	few	TRBJ2-6	TGTGCCAGCAGTTTAAACGGCAGGGGGTTCTCTGGGGCCAACGTCCTGACTTTC	CASSLNGRGFSGANVLTF
TRBV27	16	.	once	TRBJ1-1	TGTGCCAGCAGTCCCCGTAGCGATGGTGGGAGGTCTGAAGCTTTCTTT	CASSPRSDGGRSEAFF
TRBV5-1	14	.	few	TRBJ2-1	TGCGCCAGCAGCTTGAAGGCAGGGGGGAATGAGCAGTTCTTC	CASSLKAGGNEQFF
TRBV7-2	15	.	.	TRBJ1-5	TGTGCCAGCAGCCGCCCCGGGGATAGCAATCAGCCCCAGCATTTT	CASSRPGDSNQPQHF
TRBV9	15	TRBD2	many	TRBJ2-1	TGTGCCAGCAGCCCGCGGGAGGAGATCTACAATGAGCAGTTCTTC	CASSPREEIYNEQFF
TRBV5-1	15	.	.	TRBJ2-5	TGCGCCAGCAGCTTACAAACCGGGACCCAAGAGACCCAGTACTTC	CASSLQTGTQETQYF
TRBV3-1	16	TRBD2	few	TRBJ2-7	TGTGCCAGCAGCCAAGATCCCAGCGGGGGGTCCTACGAGCAGTACTTC	CASSQDPSGGSYEQYF
TRBV7-2	15	.	many	TRBJ2-5	TGTGCCAGCAGCTCCGACGGGTCGGCCCAAGAGACCCAGTACTTC	CASSSDGSAQETQYF
TRBV11-2	15	.	many	TRBJ2-1	TGTGCCAGCAGCTTAGAATTTTTGCAGGGGAATGAGCAGTTCTTC	CASSLEFLQGNEQFF
TRBV29-1	12	.	many	TRBJ2-3	TGCAGCGACGCAGGGAGCCCAGATACGCAGTATTTT	CSDAGSPDTQYF
TRBV5-1	15	.	many	TRBJ1-5	TGCGCCAGCAGCCGGGGGGGCAGGGGCAATCAGCCCCAGCATTTT	CASSRGGRGNQPQHF
TRBV5-4	12	.	few	TRBJ2-1	TGTGCCAGCAGCTTGAATCAGGGCGGGCAGTTCTTC	CASSLNQGGQFF
TRBV15	15	.	many	TRBJ1-4	TGTGCCACCAGCAGAGGGTCAGGAACTAATGAAAAACTGTTTTTT	CATSRGSGTNEKLFF
TRBV5-8	14	.	.	TRBJ2-3	TGTGCCAGCAGCCCCCAGGCATCCAGGGATACGCAGTATTTT	CASSPQASRDTQYF
TRBV5-1	16	TRBD1	.	TRBJ2-5	TGCGCCAGCAGCTTACAGACAGGGGGAATCGGAGAGACCCAGTACTTC	CASSLQTGGIGETQYF
TRBV29-1	13	TRBD1	many	TRBJ1-4	TGCAGCGTGGCAGGGGGAGCTAATGAAAAACTGTTTTTT	CSVAGGANEKLFF
TRBV10-3	16	.	few	TRBJ1-3	TGTGCCATCGGACCGAACAGGGCCCTCACTGGAAACACCATATATTTT	CAIGPNRALTGNTIYF
TRBV12-3/TRBV12-4	17	TRBD1	many	TRBJ1-1	TGTGCCAGCAGTTTACGGAGGACAGGGGCCTTGAACACTGAAGCTTTCTTT	CASSLRRTGALNTEAFF
TRBV6-6	14	.	many	TRBJ1-1	TGTGCCAGCAGTTACACAGGGAAGAACACTGAAGCTTTCTTT	CASSYTGKNTEAFF